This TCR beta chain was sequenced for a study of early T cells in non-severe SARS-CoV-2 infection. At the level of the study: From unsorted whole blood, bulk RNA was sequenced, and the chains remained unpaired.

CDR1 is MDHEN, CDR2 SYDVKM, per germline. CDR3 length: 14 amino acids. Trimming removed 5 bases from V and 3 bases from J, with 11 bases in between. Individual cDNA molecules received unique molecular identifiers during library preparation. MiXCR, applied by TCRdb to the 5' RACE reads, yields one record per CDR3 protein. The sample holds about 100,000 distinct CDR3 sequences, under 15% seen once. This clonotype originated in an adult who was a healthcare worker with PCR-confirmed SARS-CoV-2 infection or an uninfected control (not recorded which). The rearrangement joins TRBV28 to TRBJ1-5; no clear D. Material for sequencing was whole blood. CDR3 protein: CASSPTWDNQPQHF. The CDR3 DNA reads TGTGCCAGCAGTCCGACATGGGACAATCAGCCCCAGCATTTT.